This TCR beta chain was obtained from a study of cytomegalovirus exposure and HLA in healthy donors. The study, taken as a whole, reports: A later examination showed that TCR association rates differed by HLA locus, with DRB1 most and HLA-C fewest.

At the time of sampling, donors were nominally healthy, though unrecorded immune exposures were likely. The CDR3 totals 17 residues. After removal of 4 bases from V and 0 bases from J, the junction contained 12 bases not matched to a gene. Germline CDR1 is SGHDN and CDR2 is FVKESK. As for this clone: No antigen is known for it.

PCR employed 60 Vbeta and 13 Jbeta primers. This table comes from immunoSEQ multiplex PCR, and its TCRdb copy is limited to in-frame clones, with some not included. The data contain some 120,000 clones, approximately 73% of them singletons. The sample taken for sequencing was PBMCs. The chain uses TRBV14 and TRBJ2-7; TRBD1 aligns across 7 bases. The TCR was taken from a man aged 55 to 69 in good health and CMV-seropositive. The CDR3 sequence is CASSPLTRDRNSYEQYF. Written as DNA, the CDR3 is TGTGCCAGCAGCCCTCTAACCAGGGACAGAAACTCCTACGAGCAGTACTTC.